The sample holds a few counts of the clone carrying this T cell receptor beta chain. Its antigen remains unknown. These data come from a study of identical twins. Study-level findings and limits: Some out-of-frame alpha sequences were shared by twins, and these showed excess low generation probability. Abundant beta clonotypes from cord blood had fewer insertions, unlike memory repertoires, which showed none. The study found that models underestimated out-of-frame TCR alpha sharing in monozygotic twins.

This CDR3 region has 16 residues. V was trimmed by 1 base and J by 4 bases, leaving 14 bases between them. CDR1 and CDR2 from the germline V gene are SGHTA and FQGTGA. A universal primer site was incorporated via template switching, and the cDNA contained unique molecular identifiers. Using its own MiXCR run on the 5' RACE reads, TCRdb lists one record per CDR3 protein. The repertoire includes a few hundred thousand distinct CDR3 sequences, around a sixth of them detected once, and 12% sits in the top ten. The sequence was collected from a man aged 50-59 years in good health. Sequenced input: naive T cells sorted from blood. V is TRBV7-3 and J is TRBJ2-1; the D gene is possibly TRBD2 (6 bases). For the CDR3, the DNA is TGTGCCAGCAGCTTAAACTCTGGGGGGAGGTACAATGAGCAGTTCTTC. Its protein is CASSLNSGGRYNEQFF.